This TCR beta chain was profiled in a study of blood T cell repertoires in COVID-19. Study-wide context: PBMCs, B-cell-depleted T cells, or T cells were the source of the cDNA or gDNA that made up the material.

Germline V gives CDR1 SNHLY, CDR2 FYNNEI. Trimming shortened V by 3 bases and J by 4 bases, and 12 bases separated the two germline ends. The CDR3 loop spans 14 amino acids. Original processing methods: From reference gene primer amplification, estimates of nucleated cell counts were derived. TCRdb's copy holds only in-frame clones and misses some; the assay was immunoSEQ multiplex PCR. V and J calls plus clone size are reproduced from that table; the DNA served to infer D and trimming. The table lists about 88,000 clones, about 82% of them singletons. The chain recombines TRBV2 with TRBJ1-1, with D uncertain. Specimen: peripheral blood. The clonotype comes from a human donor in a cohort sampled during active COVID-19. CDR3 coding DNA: TGTGCCAGCAGTGACGGCCGGACTGTCACTGAAGCTTTCTTT. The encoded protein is CASSDGRTVTEAFF.